The 13 T cell receptor beta chains listed next were all sequenced from one sample in a study of early T cells in non-severe SARS-CoV-2 infection. TCRdb re-analysed the 5' RACE reads in MiXCR, keeping a single row per CDR3 protein. The sample contains fewer than 85,000 distinct CDR3 sequences, under 15% of which appear only once. Material for sequencing was whole blood. The receptors originated from an adult who was a healthcare worker with PCR-confirmed SARS-CoV-2 infection or an uninfected control (not recorded which).

This clonotype was seen ten or more times. The genes are TRBV6-2 or TRBV6-3 and TRBJ1-2; no clear D. V dropped 6 bases and J dropped 4 bases, with 12 bases sitting between them. Germline values: CDR1 MNHEY, CDR2 SVGEGT. The CDR3 is 13 residues long. The CDR3 region is CASRPRVSYGYTF. CDR3 sequence (DNA): TGTGCCAGCAGGCCTCGCGTTTCCTATGGCTACACCTTC.

This clonotype was observed at least ten times. The chain recombines TRBV7-9 with TRBJ1-4; 7 nucleotides agree with TRBD1. Trimming at V came to 3 bases and at J to 5 bases, leaving 9 bases not matched to a gene. The CDR3 runs to 16 residues. CDR1 and CDR2 from the germline V gene are SEHNR and FQNEAQ (reference sequence). The CDR3 loop is CASSFQGGRGNEKLFF. In nucleotides, the CDR3 is TGTGCCAGCAGCTTCCAGGGGGGCAGGGGGAATGAAAAACTGTTTTTT.

This clonotype has a count of ten or more. The chain employs TRBV2 and TRBJ2-5; D might be TRBD2 (7 bases). Germline-derived CDR1 and CDR2 are SNHLY and FYNNEI. This CDR3 contains 15 residues. Trimming shortened V by 7 bases and J by 1 base, and 16 bases separated the two germline ends. The CDR3: CASNRGGPSQETQYF. For the CDR3, the DNA is TGTGCCAGCAACCGCGGGGGCCCCTCCCAAGAGACCCAGTACTTC.

This clonotype was observed at least ten times. V usage is TRBV20-1 and J usage is TRBJ2-7; D not certain. This CDR3 has 14 amino acids. V lost 0 bases to trimming and J lost 5 bases, with 14 bases between them. The germline V gene has CDR1 DFQATT and CDR2 SNEGSKA (reference sequence). CDR3 region: CSARDGVKLHEQYF. The CDR3 DNA reads TGCAGTGCTAGAGATGGAGTTAAGCTCCACGAGCAGTACTTC.

The chain couples TRBV20-1 to TRBJ1-2; possible D gene TRBD1, 5 bases. CDR3 length: 13 residues. The ends were cut back, 5 bases at V and 0 bases at J, with 10 bases in the middle. Per germline, CDR1 DFQATT and CDR2 SNEGSKA (reference sequence). The CDR3 sequence: CSAWDGANYGYTF. CDR3 nucleotides: TGCAGTGCTTGGGACGGAGCTAACTATGGCTACACCTTC.

This sequence joins TRBV6-4 and TRBJ2-3; the match to TRBD1 covers 9 bases. V dropped 0 bases and J dropped 6; count of bases not matched to a gene: 4. This CDR3 comprises 15 residues. CDR1 and CDR2 from the germline V gene are MRHNA and SNTAGT. The DNA of the CDR3 is TGTGCCAGCAGTGACTCACCGGACAGGGGTGATACGCAGTATTTT. It translates to CASSDSPDRGDTQYF.

The CDR3 coding sequence is TGTGCCAGCAGAGTAGGACTCTACAATGAGCAGTTCTTC. Its protein is CASRVGLYNEQFF. This chain connects TRBV5-4 to TRBJ2-1; tentative D call: TRBD2 (5 bases). CDR3 length equals 13 residues. From germline, CDR1 is SGHNT and CDR2 YYREEE (reference sequence). V shed 5 bases and J shed 3 bases, with 9 bases lying between them. The variable domain in full, with the rest retrieved from reference TRBV5-4 and TRBJ2-1, is ETGVTQSPTHLIKTRGQQVTLRCSSQSGHNTVSWYQQALGQGPQFIFQYYREEENGRGNFPPRFSGLQFPNYSSELNVNALELDDSALYLCASRVGLYNEQFFGPGTRLTVL.

This chain links TRBV7-2 with TRBJ2-7; TRBD2 matches 7 bases. Unmatched junction bases numbered 12, after V lost 7 bases and J lost 3 bases. In germline, CDR1 is SGHTA, CDR2 FQGNSA. The CDR3 is 15 residues long. The CDR3 nucleotides read TGTGCCAGCACCCCCAGACGAGAGCGGGGCTACGAGCAGTACTTC. This encodes CASTPRRERGYEQYF.

This clonotype appeared many times. The chain links TRBV11-2 to TRBJ2-3; D is tentatively TRBD1 or TRBD2 (5 bases each). This CDR3 contains 15 residues. Looked up from germline, CDR1 is SGHAT and CDR2 is FQNNGV. V was cut by 5 bases and J by 2 bases, with 14 bases left in between. The CDR3, as DNA: TGTGCCAGCAGCAAGCAGGGACGGATCACAGATACGCAGTATTTT. It yields the protein CASSKQGRITDTQYF.

This clonotype was picked up many times. The J gene is TRBJ2-7, the V gene TRBV11-2, with a weak D call TRBD2 (6 bases). Trimming cost V 4 bases and J 0 bases, with 19 bases left between them. Per the germline V gene, CDR1 is SGHAT and CDR2 is FQNNGV. This CDR3 is built from 17 residues. DNA of the CDR3: TGTGCCAGCAGCTACCGGAGGTGGCCGGGGGTCTCCTACGAGCAGTACTTC. It translates to CASSYRRWPGVSYEQYF.

This clonotype was detected a few times. This clone may be a read error of a much larger clone one base away. The genes are TRBV29-1 and TRBJ1-2, with D hard to call. The CDR3 loop spans 10 amino acids. The germline CDR1 and CDR2 sequences are SQVTM and ANQGSEA. The CDR3 DNA follows: TGCAGCGCCCGCTCCTATGGCTACTCCTTC. It specifies CSARSYGYSF.

This clonotype appeared many times. The chain combines TRBV18 with TRBJ2-1; D is possibly TRBD1 (5 bases). Germline V gives CDR1 KGHSH, CDR2 LQKENI. The V end lost 1 base, the J end lost 7 bases, and 14 bases lay between the germline ends. The CDR3 length is 15 residues. In DNA, the CDR3 is TGTGCCAGCTCACCACGGACATCCAGTGGGAATGAGCAGTTCTTC. Its protein is CASSPRTSSGNEQFF. Looking up the rest from reference TRBV18 and TRBJ2-1 gives the full variable domain: NAGVMQNPRHLVRRRGQEARLRCSPMKGHSHVYWYRQLPEEGLKFMVYLQKENIIDESGMPKERFSAEFPKEGPSILRIQQVVRGDSAAYFCASSPRTSSGNEQFFGPGTRLTVL.

The rearrangement uses TRBV29-1 and TRBJ1-1; tentatively, D is TRBD1 (5 bases). From germline, CDR1 is SQVTM and CDR2 ANQGSEA. Trimming removed 5 bases at V and 1 base at J, with 20 bases between. The CDR3 length is 16 residues. This CDR3 reads CSVRSGWGMTNTEAFF. The CDR3 DNA follows: TGCAGCGTTCGGTCTGGGTGGGGGATGACGAACACTGAAGCTTTCTTT.